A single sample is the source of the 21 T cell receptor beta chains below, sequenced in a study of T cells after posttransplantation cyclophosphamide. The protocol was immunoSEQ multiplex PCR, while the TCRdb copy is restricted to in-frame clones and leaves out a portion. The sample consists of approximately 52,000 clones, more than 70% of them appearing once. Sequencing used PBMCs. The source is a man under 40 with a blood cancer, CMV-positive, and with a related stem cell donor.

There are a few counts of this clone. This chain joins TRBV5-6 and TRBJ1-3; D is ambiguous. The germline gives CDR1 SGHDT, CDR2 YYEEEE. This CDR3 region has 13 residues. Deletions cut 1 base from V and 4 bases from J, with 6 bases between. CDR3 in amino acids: CASSLFSGNTIYF. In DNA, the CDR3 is TGTGCCAGCAGCTTGTTCTCGGGAAACACCATATATTTT.

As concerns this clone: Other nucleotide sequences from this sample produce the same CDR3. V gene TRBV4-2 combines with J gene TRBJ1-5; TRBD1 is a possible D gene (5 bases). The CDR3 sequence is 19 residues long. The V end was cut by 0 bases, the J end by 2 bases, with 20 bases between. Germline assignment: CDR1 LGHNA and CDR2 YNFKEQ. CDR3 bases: TGTGCCAGCAGCCAAGATGGCGTTTCGGGTTCGGGGGGCAATCAGCCCCAGCATTTT. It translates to CASSQDGVSGSGGNQPQHF.

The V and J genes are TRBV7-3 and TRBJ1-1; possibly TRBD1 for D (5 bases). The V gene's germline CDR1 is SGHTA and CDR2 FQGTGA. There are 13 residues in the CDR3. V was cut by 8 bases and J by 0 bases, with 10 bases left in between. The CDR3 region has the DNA TGTGCCAGCGCTCCCAGGGTGAACACTGAAGCTTTCTTT. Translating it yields CASAPRVNTEAFF.

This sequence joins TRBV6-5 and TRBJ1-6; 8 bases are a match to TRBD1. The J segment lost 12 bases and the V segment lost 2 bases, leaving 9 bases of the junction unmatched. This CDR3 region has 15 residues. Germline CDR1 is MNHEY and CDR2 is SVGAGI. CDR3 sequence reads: CASSYHGQGGLPLHF. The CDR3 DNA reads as TGTGCCAGCAGTTACCACGGACAGGGTGGGTTACCCCTCCACTTT.

The CDR3: CAWSVSRRSSYNEQFF. The DNA for the CDR3 is TGTGCCTGGAGTGTATCTAGGAGGAGCTCCTACAATGAGCAGTTCTTC. V and J are TRBV30 and TRBJ2-1, with D possibly being TRBD2 (5 bases). The length of the CDR3 is 16 residues. Trimming removed 0 bases at V and 0 bases at J, with 12 bases between. Germline V lookup: CDR1 GTSNPN, CDR2 SVGIG (reference sequence).

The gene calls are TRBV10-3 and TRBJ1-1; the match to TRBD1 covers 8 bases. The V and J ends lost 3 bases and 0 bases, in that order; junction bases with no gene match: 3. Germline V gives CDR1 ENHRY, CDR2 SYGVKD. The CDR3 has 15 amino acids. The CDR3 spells CAISDAQGVNTEAFF. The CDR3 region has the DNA TGTGCCATCAGTGATGCACAGGGGGTGAACACTGAAGCTTTCTTT.

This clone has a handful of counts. CDR3 DNA: TGTGCCAGCAGTGAACCGGTGATGGACACTGAAGCTTTCTTT. Amino acid sequence: CASSEPVMDTEAFF. The chain is built from TRBV6-1 and TRBJ1-1; D is undetermined. Germline assignment: CDR1 MNHNS and CDR2 SASEGT. The CDR3 has 14 amino acids. V was clipped by 2 bases and J by 3 bases, with 10 bases between them.

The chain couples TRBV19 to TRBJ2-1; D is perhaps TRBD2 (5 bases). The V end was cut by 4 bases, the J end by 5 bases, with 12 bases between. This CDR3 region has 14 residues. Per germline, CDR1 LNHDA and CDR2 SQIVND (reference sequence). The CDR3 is CASSTQSGNNEQFF. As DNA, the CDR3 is TGTGCCAGTAGTACACAGAGCGGAAACAATGAGCAGTTCTTC.

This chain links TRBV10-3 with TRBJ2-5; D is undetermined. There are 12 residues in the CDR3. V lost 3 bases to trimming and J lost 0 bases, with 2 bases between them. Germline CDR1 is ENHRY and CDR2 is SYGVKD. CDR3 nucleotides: TGTGCCATCAGTGACAACCAAGAGACCCAGTACTTC. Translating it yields CAISDNQETQYF.

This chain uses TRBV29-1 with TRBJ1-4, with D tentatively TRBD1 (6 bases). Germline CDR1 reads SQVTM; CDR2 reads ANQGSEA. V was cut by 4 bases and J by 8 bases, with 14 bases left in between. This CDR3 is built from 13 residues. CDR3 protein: CSVGQVGDEKLFF. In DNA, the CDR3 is TGCAGCGTTGGACAGGTAGGCGACGAAAAACTGTTTTTT.

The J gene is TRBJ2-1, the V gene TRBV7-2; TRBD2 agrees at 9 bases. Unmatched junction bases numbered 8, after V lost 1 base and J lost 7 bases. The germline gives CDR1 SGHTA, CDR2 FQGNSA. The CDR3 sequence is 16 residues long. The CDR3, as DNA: TGTGCCAGCAGCTTAGACGGTGGACTAGCGTTTAATGAGCAGTTCTTC. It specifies CASSLDGGLAFNEQFF.

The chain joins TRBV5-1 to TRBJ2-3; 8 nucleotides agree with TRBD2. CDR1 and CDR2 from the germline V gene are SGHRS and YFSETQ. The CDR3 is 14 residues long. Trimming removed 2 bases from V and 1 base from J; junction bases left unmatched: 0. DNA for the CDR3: TGCGCCAGCAGCTTACTAGCGGGCACAGATACGCAGTATTTT. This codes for CASSLLAGTDTQYF.

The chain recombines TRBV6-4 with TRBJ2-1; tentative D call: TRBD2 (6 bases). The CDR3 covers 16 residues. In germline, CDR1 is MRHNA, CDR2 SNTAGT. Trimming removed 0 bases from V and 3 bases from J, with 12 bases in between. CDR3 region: CASSDSGGVGYNEQFF. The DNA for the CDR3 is TGTGCCAGCAGTGACTCGGGGGGAGTAGGCTACAATGAGCAGTTCTTC.

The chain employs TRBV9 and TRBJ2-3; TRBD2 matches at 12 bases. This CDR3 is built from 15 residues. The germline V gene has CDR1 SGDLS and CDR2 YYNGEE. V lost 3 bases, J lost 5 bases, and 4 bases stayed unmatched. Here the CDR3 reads CASSGRLAGEDTQYF. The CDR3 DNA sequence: TGTGCCAGCAGCGGGAGACTAGCGGGAGAAGATACGCAGTATTTT.

This chain's CDR3 is CASSLQGYDGYTF. The CDR3 DNA is TGTGCCAGCAGTTTGCAGGGGTATGATGGCTACACCTTC. The V gene is TRBV27, the J gene TRBJ1-2, with D possibly matching TRBD1 (6 bases). Trimming removed 3 bases from V and 6 bases from J, with 11 bases in between. CDR1 is MNHEY, CDR2 SMNVEV, per germline (reference sequence). The CDR3 length is 13 residues.

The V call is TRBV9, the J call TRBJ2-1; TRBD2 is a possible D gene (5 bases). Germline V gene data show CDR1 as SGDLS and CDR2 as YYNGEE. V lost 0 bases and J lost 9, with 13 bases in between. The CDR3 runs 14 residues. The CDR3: CASSVGYSRGEQFF. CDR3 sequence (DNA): TGTGCCAGCAGCGTAGGCTACTCCCGGGGTGAGCAGTTCTTC.

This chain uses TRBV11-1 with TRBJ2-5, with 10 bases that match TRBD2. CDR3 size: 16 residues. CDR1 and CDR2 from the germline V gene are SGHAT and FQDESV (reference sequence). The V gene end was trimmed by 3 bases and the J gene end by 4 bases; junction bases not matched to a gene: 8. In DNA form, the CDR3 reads TGTGCCAGCAGCTTTTCGCCTAGCGGGAGCGGAGAGACCCAGTACTTC. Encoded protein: CASSFSPSGSGETQYF.

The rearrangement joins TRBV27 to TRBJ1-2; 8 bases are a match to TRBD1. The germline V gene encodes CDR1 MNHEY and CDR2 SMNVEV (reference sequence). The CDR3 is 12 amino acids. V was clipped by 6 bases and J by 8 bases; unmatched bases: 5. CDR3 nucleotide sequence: TGTGCCAGCAGGGGACAGGCGGACGGCTACACCTTC. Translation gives CASRGQADGYTF.

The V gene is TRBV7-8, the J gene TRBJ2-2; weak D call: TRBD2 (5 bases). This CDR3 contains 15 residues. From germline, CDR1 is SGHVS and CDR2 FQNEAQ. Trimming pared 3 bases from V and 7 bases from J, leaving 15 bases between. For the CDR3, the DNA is TGTGCCAGCAGCTTTTTGATGGGAGTAGGCGGGGAGCTGTTTTTT. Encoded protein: CASSFLMGVGGELFF. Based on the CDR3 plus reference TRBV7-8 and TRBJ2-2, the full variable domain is GAGVSQSPRYKVAKRGQDVALRCDPISGHVSLFWYQQALGQGPEFLTYFQNEAQLDKSGLPSDRFFAERPEGSVSTLKIQRTQQEDSAVYLCASSFLMGVGGELFFGEGSRLTVL.

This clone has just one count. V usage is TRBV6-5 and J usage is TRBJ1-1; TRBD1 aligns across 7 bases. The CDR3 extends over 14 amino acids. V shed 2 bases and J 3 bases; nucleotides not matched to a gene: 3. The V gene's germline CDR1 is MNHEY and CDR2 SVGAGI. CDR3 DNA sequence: TGTGCCAGCAGTTACACAGGGGCGCACACTGAAGCTTTCTTT. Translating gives CASSYTGAHTEAFF.

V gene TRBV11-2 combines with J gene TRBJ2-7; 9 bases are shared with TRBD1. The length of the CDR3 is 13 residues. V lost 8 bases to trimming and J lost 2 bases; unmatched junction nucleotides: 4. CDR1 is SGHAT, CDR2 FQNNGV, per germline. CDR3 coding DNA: TGTGCCAGCGTCGGACAGGGGCCCTACGAGCAGTACTTC. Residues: CASVGQGPYEQYF.